Below, 22 T cell receptor beta chains from the same sample are listed, as sequenced in a study of tumor and adjacent non-tumor tissue in lung cancer. RNA was extracted from bulk tissue without any cell sorting. The normal lung tissue was taken more than 3 cm from the tumor edge. A modified ARM-PCR protocol with three rounds of nested PCR amplified TCRbeta. MiXCR, run by TCRdb on the multiplex PCR reads, gives a single entry per CDR3 protein. The table records 90,000 to 120,000 distinct CDR3 sequences, 55% to 65% of them present only once. The sample consisted of distant non-tumor lung tissue. These receptor sequences come from a man aged 25-40 years with non-small cell lung cancer.

On this clonotype itself: At one end the junction does not follow the germline gene, possibly because of a read error. The rearrangement links TRBV6-5 to TRBJ2-2, with 10 bases aligning to TRBD1. Germline V gives CDR1 MNHEY, CDR2 SVGAGI. The CDR3 covers 17 residues. CDR3 sequence (DNA): TGCGCCAGCAGTTTGGGACAGGGGACCGGAATCACCGGGGAGCTGTTTTTT. Translated: CASSLGQGTGITGELFF.

This clonotype was picked up many times. This chain connects TRBV29-1 to TRBJ2-1; D remains unclear. The CDR3 runs 11 residues. CDR1 is SQVTM, CDR2 ANQGSEA, per germline. V lost 4 bases to trimming and J lost 0 bases, with 1 base between them. The CDR3 DNA sequence: TGCAGCGTTGGCTCCTACAATGAGCAGTTCTTC. This gives the protein CSVGSYNEQFF.

Remarks on this clonotype: Possible read error: a much larger clone is one base away. The CDR3 here is CASTRRRDTGELFF. CDR3 in DNA: TGTGCCAGCACGAGGAGGCGCGACACCGGGGAGCTGTTTTTT. The V call is TRBV6-6, the J call TRBJ2-2, with D maybe TRBD2 (5 bases). This CDR3 contains 14 residues. Trimming pared 7 bases from V and 3 bases from J, leaving 12 bases between. Germline CDR1 and CDR2: MNHNY and SVGAGI (reference sequence).

This clonotype was observed a single time. This sequence may be a read error, since a much larger clone differs from it by one base. The chain recombines TRBV5-6 with TRBJ2-3, with D perhaps being TRBD1 or TRBD2 (5 bases each). Per the germline V gene, CDR1 is SGHDT and CDR2 is YYEEEE. The CDR3 sequence is 13 residues long. The CDR3 loop reads CASSSDSTDMQYF. The CDR3 nucleotides are TGTGCCAGCAGCTCGGACTCGACAGATATGCAGTATTTT.

As concerns this clonotype: The CDR3 does not end in the conserved phenylalanine or tryptophan, so this is likely a read error. V is TRBV29-1 and J is TRBJ1-3; no definite D call. The CDR3 spans 10 residues. Trimming pared 8 bases from V and 8 bases from J, leaving 10 bases between. In germline, CDR1 is SQVTM, CDR2 ANQGSEA. CDR3 in DNA: TGCAGCACCGGCTCGGACACCATATATTCT. Protein: CSTGSDTIYS.

The J gene is TRBJ2-7, the V gene TRBV29-1; D perhaps matches TRBD1 (6 bases). This CDR3 has 13 amino acids. CDR1 SQVTM and CDR2 ANQGSEA come from the germline V gene. The CDR3 spells CNHVGTFSYEQYF. DNA of the CDR3: TGCAACCATGTTGGGACATTCTCCTACGAGCAGTACTTC.

This clonotype was seen only once. Without the conserved terminal phenylalanine or tryptophan, this CDR3 likely stems from a read error. J is TRBJ1-5 and V is TRBV5-6, with 11 nucleotides matching TRBD1. The ends lost 5 bases at V and 1 base at J; junction bases unmatched: 5. CDR1 is SGHDT, CDR2 YYEEEE, per germline. The CDR3 sequence is 16 residues long. The CDR3 bases are TGTGCCAGCAGTCAAGGGACAGGGGGGAGCAATCAGCCCCAGCATCTT. Protein product: CASSQGTGGSNQPQHL.

On this clonotype: At one end, the junction sequence differs from germline, possibly due to a read error. The chain couples TRBV6-2 or TRBV6-3 to TRBJ2-3; 14 bases fit TRBD2. This CDR3 has 16 amino acids. Germline CDR1 reads MNHEY; CDR2 reads SVGEGT. The CDR3 sequence: CGNSFIGTSGRDTLYF. The CDR3 DNA reads as TGTGGCAACAGTTTTATCGGGACTAGCGGGAGAGATACGCTGTATTTT.

This clonotype was recorded at least ten times. The chain links TRBV4-2 to TRBJ2-5; possible D gene TRBD1, 5 bases. Germline CDR1 LGHNA, CDR2 YNFKEQ. V was clipped by 2 bases and J by 2 bases, with 12 bases between them. The CDR3 runs to 15 residues. The CDR3 DNA reads TGTGCCAGCAGCCAACGAACCGACAGACAAGAGACCCAGTACTTC. Protein sequence: CASSQRTDRQETQYF.

The chain carries TRBV11-1 and TRBJ2-1, with TRBD1 identical over 10 bases. V was clipped by 5 bases and J by 5 bases; unmatched bases: 9. The V gene's germline CDR1 is SGHAT and CDR2 FQDESV (reference sequence). The CDR3 is made up of 16 amino acids. The DNA of the CDR3 is TGTGCCAGCAGCCCTCGGACAGGGGGTGCCCACAATGAGCAGTTCTTC. Translated: CASSPRTGGAHNEQFF.

The sample holds many counts of this clonotype. The chain carries TRBV11-2 and TRBJ2-1; D may be TRBD2 (6 bases). V lost 5 bases and J 5 bases, leaving 16 bases between the germline ends. Germline V lookup: CDR1 SGHAT, CDR2 FQNNGV. This CDR3 has 15 amino acids. CDR3 amino acids: CASSGPGTANNEQFF. CDR3 DNA sequence: TGTGCCAGCAGCGGCCCGGGGACTGCTAACAATGAGCAGTTCTTC.

The CDR3 is CSAQGGEGVAKNIQYF. CDR3 in DNA: TGCAGTGCACAGGGAGGGGAGGGCGTAGCCAAAAACATTCAGTACTTC. This rearrangement joins TRBV20-1 to TRBJ2-4, with D possibly matching TRBD2 (7 bases). Trimming left V 6 bases short and J 0 bases short, with 18 bases between. Germline assignment: CDR1 DFQATT and CDR2 SNEGSKA (reference sequence). The CDR3 runs to 16 residues.

This clonotype was observed a single time. J is TRBJ2-2 and V is TRBV11-2; TRBD1 or TRBD2 may be the D gene (5 bases each). Germline V gives CDR1 SGHAT, CDR2 FQNNGV. CDR3 length: 16 residues. Trimming shortened V by 4 bases and J by 6 bases, and 18 bases separated the two germline ends. CDR3 DNA sequence: TGTGCCAGCAGCTCTCCCCGGGACCCAAACGCCGGGGAGCTGTTTTTT. This codes for CASSSPRDPNAGELFF.

A word on this clonotype: A read error may account for a junction end that differs from germline. The V call is TRBV12-3 or TRBV12-4, the J call TRBJ2-5, with D possibly matching TRBD2 (6 bases). This CDR3 contains 14 residues. CDR3 in DNA: TGTGCCAGCGGCCCACCGGGACTCCAAGAGACCCAGCACTTC. It specifies CASGPPGLQETQHF.

The V call is TRBV5-1, the J call TRBJ2-5, with D perhaps matching TRBD1 (6 bases). The V gene lost 7 bases and the J gene lost 2 bases, with 18 bases spanning the gap. Germline assignment: CDR1 SGHRS and CDR2 YFSETQ. The CDR3 totals 15 residues. CDR3 nucleotides: TGCGCCAGCGCCGAGGTGGACAGTATGCAAGAGACCCAGTACTTC. It is translated as CASAEVDSMQETQYF.

Details on this clonotype: The CDR3 end shows no conserved phenylalanine or tryptophan, and so a read error is likely. This rearrangement joins TRBV11-2 to TRBJ2-1, with TRBD2 matching 9 bases. This CDR3 region has 14 residues. The germline V gene has CDR1 SGHAT and CDR2 FQNNGV. The CDR3: CASSFASGANEQFY. CDR3 DNA: TGCGCCAGCAGCTTTGCTAGCGGGGCCAATGAGCAGTTCTAC.

In the case of this clonotype: A junction end diverges from the germline sequence, so it may reflect a read error. The chain employs TRBV6-1 and TRBJ1-6; maybe TRBD1 (6 bases). Germline V gives CDR1 MNHNS, CDR2 SASEGT. CDR3 length: 15 residues. The CDR3: CASGEEEGGNSLLHF. In nucleotides, the CDR3 is TGTGCCAGCGGTGAAGAAGAGGGGGGGAATTCACTCCTCCACTTT.

This clonotype has ten or more counts. V usage is TRBV12-3 or TRBV12-4 and J usage is TRBJ2-5; the D is unclear. V dropped 3 bases and J dropped 1 base, with 6 bases sitting between them. This CDR3 is built from 13 residues. In DNA form, the CDR3 reads TGTGCCAGCAGTTTGACCACCCAAGAGACCCAGTACTTC. Amino acids: CASSLTTQETQYF.

As regards this clonotype: A much larger clone is a single base away; this may be a read error. This chain links TRBV6-2 or TRBV6-3 with TRBJ2-1, with D possibly being TRBD2 (6 bases). Trimming removed 5 bases from V and 8 bases from J, with 16 bases in between. Looked up from germline, CDR1 is MNHEY and CDR2 is SVGEGT. The CDR3 is 14 residues long. CDR3: CASSDQSLAYEQFF. In DNA, the CDR3 is TGTGCCAGCAGTGACCAGTCACTAGCCTATGAGCAGTTCTTC.

This clonotype was detected many times. V gene TRBV6-1 combines with J gene TRBJ2-3; D could derive from TRBD1 or TRBD2 (5 bases each). The ends were cut back, 8 bases at V and 4 bases at J, with 16 bases in the middle. CDR3 length equals 14 residues. Germline V lookup: CDR1 MNHNS, CDR2 SASEGT. CDR3 nucleotides: TGTGCCAGCCGTGTCGGGGCGAATCCAGATACGCAGTATTTT. This sequence encodes CASRVGANPDTQYF.

This clonotype was seen only a few times. The junction departs from germline at one end; a sequencing error may be responsible. This chain's CDR3 is CASSSGTGGGNQPQHF. Written as DNA, the CDR3 is TGCGCCAGCAGTTCAGGGACAGGGGGCGGAAATCAGCCCCAACATTTT. V gene TRBV10-2 combines with J gene TRBJ1-5; 12 bases are a match to TRBD1. Germline V gene sequence: CDR1 WSHSY, CDR2 SAAADI. The CDR3 consists of 16 residues.

Worth noting for this clonotype: Compared with germline, one end of the junction differs, possibly owing to a read error. The V call is TRBV20-1, the J call TRBJ2-2; 7 nucleotides agree with TRBD2. The CDR3 totals 13 residues. Germline V gene sequence: CDR1 DFQATT, CDR2 SNEGSKA (reference sequence). The CDR3 nucleotides are TGCAGTACTAGCGACAGACCCAGCGGGGAGCCGTTTTTT. Its translation: CSTSDRPSGEPFF.